This is a list of T cell receptor beta chains from one sample in a study of human T cells and chemical hapten exposure. TCRdb called the RACE reads again in MiXCR, with one record for every CDR3 protein. The table records some 91,000 distinct CDR3 sequences, around 11% of them present only once. The input for sequencing was whole blood, taken in connection with sensitization to the hapten diphenylcyclopropenone (DPC). The receptors were gathered from a woman aged 40 to 50 with alopecia areata. Some clones in this sample may be carry-over from other donors' samples. Both conserved end residues are part of each CDR3. The D gene is left open where the match is weak. Clone size is stated in some rows and not others, as once, few, many or a class when expanded.

- | - | TRBJ1-6 | TRBV28 | TGTGCCAGCAGTGGGGCAACATATAATTCACCCCTCCACTTT | CASSGATYNSPLHF
TRBD1 | - | TRBJ1-6 | TRBV28 | TGTACCAGCAGTTTGCCGGGACAGAGTAATTCACCCCTCCACTTT | CTSSLPGQSNSPLHF
TRBD2 | - | TRBJ2-7 | TRBV14 | TGTGCCAGCAGCCCCAGACTAGCGGGAGATAGTGAGCAGTACTTC | CASSPRLAGDSEQYF
- | - | TRBJ2-7 | TRBV14 | TGTGCCAGCAGCCAAGGAGTCTGGCGGGATCCGGCCTCCTACGAGCAGTACTTC | CASSQGVWRDPASYEQYF
- | - | TRBJ1-2 | TRBV7-2 | TGTGCCAGCAGCTCGCACCCACAGGGAGAGAGCTATGGCTACACCTTC | CASSSHPQGESYGYTF
- | - | TRBJ2-3 | TRBV4-3 | TGCGCCAGCAGCCTCCTGAGCAGGGGAGATACGCAGTATTTT | CASSLLSRGDTQYF
- | few | TRBJ2-3 | TRBV7-2 | TGTGCCAGCAGCTTAGCGGCGGGGGCATCAGATACGCAGTATTTT | CASSLAAGASDTQYF
- | few | TRBJ2-7 | TRBV7-2 | TGTGCCAGCAGCAAGGTCTCCTACGAGCAGTACTTC | CASSKVSYEQYF
- | many | TRBJ2-1 | TRBV4-3 | TGCGCCAGCAGCCAAGATCATCGGGGAATGGGCTATGAGCAGTTCTTC | CASSQDHRGMGYEQFF
- | - | TRBJ1-1 | TRBV30 | TGTGCCTGGAGCAGGGGCGGTCTAGCTTTCTTT | CAWSRGGLAFF
- | - | TRBJ1-2 | TRBV20-1 | TGCAGTGCTAGTCAAGCAGCTAACTATGGCTACACCTTC | CSASQAANYGYTF
- | - | TRBJ2-5 | TRBV6-2/TRBV6-3 | TGTGCCAGCAGTTACGTAGATCAAGAGACCCAGTACTTC | CASSYVDQETQYF
- | few | TRBJ2-1 | TRBV11-1 | TGTGCCAGCAGCTTAGGAGGGAGGCCCAATGAGCAGTTCTTC | CASSLGGRPNEQFF
- | many | TRBJ2-7 | TRBV27 | TGTGCCAGCAGTTCACCGGGACAATCCTACGAGCAGTACTTC | CASSSPGQSYEQYF
TRBD2 | many | TRBJ2-1 | TRBV29-1 | TGCAGCGTTGTTAGGCGGGAGGGATACGATGAGCAGTTCTTC | CSVVRREGYDEQFF
TRBD1 | few | TRBJ2-2 | TRBV7-8 | TGTGCCAGCAGCTTAGGGGGACAGGGGTTCCCCGGGGAGCTGTTTTTT | CASSLGGQGFPGELFF
TRBD1 | many | TRBJ1-4 | TRBV29-1 | TGCAGCGGATTAGGACAGGGGAGTGAAAAACTGTTTTTT | CSGLGQGSEKLFF
- | once | TRBJ2-7 | TRBV5-1 | TGCGCCAGCAGCCCACCCGGGACCTACGAGCAGTACTTC | CASSPPGTYEQYF
- | few | TRBJ2-2 | TRBV4-3 | TGCGCCAGCAGCCAGGGACGGATCACCGGGGAGCTGTTTTTT | CASSQGRITGELFF
- | few | TRBJ2-1 | TRBV20-1 | TGCAGTGCTAGAGATCTACTAGCTGGGGAGCAGTTCTTC | CSARDLLAGEQFF
TRBD2 | - | TRBJ2-3 | TRBV6-2/TRBV6-3 | TGTGCCAGCAGGCCACCACTAGCGGGAGATCGGGATACGCAGTATTTT | CASRPPLAGDRDTQYF
TRBD2 | - | TRBJ2-3 | TRBV4-1 | TGCGCCAGCAGCCAAGCTGGAGCGGGAGGTACTCGGTATTTT | CASSQAGAGGTRYF